This entry lists 26 T cell receptor beta chains sequenced from one sample in a study of T cells in Graves' hyperthyroidism and ophthalmopathy. The TCR beta CDR3 regions underwent amplification using RNA transcripts as the source. RT-PCR in the first round (using the HTBI primer set) targeted the TCR CDR3. TCRdb fed the multiplex PCR reads into MiXCR, producing one record per CDR3 protein. This sample has under 300,000 distinct CDR3 sequences, with 22% found just once. The sequencing sample was made of blood. Receptors were obtained from a young man with Graves' ophthalmopathy.

CDR3 loop: CAWSALGLQETQYF. CDR3 nucleotide sequence: TGTGCCTGGAGCGCCCTGGGGTTACAAGAGACCCAGTACTTC. The V call is TRBV30, the J call TRBJ2-5; D gene ambiguous. The germline V gene encodes CDR1 GTSNPN and CDR2 SVGIG (reference sequence). This CDR3 has 14 amino acids. V was pared by 3 bases and J by 2 bases, with 13 bases between.

The rearrangement links TRBV19 to TRBJ2-1, with 8 positions matching TRBD2. CDR1 LNHDA and CDR2 SQIVND come from the germline V gene (reference sequence). J was trimmed by 4 bases and V by 3 bases; bases with no gene match: 5. CDR3 length: 15 residues. In DNA form, the CDR3 reads TGTGCCAGTAGTATCAGGACTAGCCTTTACAATGAGCAGTTCTTC. As protein: CASSIRTSLYNEQFF.

This clonotype showed up many times. J is TRBJ2-7 and V is TRBV10-3; no clear D gene. There are 16 residues in the CDR3. Germline assignment: CDR1 ENHRY and CDR2 SYGVKD. Trimming took off 3 bases at V and 0 bases at J, with 15 bases between the two ends. The CDR3 DNA follows: TGTGCCATCAGTGACGTCGGTGGGCGAAGCTCCTACGAGCAGTACTTC. Translation gives CAISDVGGRSSYEQYF.

In its sample, this clonotype was seen many times. This chain joins TRBV20-1 and TRBJ2-1; 12 bases map to TRBD2. This CDR3 comprises 14 residues. Germline-derived CDR1 and CDR2 are DFQATT and SNEGSKA (reference sequence). After removal of 5 bases from V and 8 bases from J, the junction contained 7 bases not matched to a gene. The DNA of the CDR3 is TGCAGTGCTTACCGACTAGCGGGAGATTATGAGCAGTTCTTC. It translates to CSAYRLAGDYEQFF.

The chain employs TRBV6-6 and TRBJ2-3; D is perhaps TRBD1 (5 bases). CDR3 length equals 15 residues. V dropped 0 bases and J dropped 8 bases, with 15 bases sitting between them. Germline CDR1 reads MNHNY; CDR2 reads SVGAGI (reference sequence). The CDR3, as DNA: TGTGCCAGCAGTTACTCTATGGGGCGCGAGCGTACGCAGTATTTT. It specifies CASSYSMGRERTQYF.

Concerning this clonotype: A read error is possible here, since a much larger clone lies one base away. V gene TRBV2 combines with J gene TRBJ1-1; D ambiguous. The CDR3 contains 14 residues. Germline CDR1 is SNHLY and CDR2 is FYNNEI. Trimming shortened V by 4 bases and J by 5 bases, and 14 bases separated the two germline ends. The DNA of the CDR3 is TGTGCCAGCAGTGCCCGGGCCCAGAGGACTGAAGCTTTCTTT. Translated, it gives CASSARAQRTEAFF.

This sequence joins TRBV5-1 and TRBJ2-7; possible D gene TRBD2, 6 bases. Per the germline V gene, CDR1 is SGHRS and CDR2 is YFSETQ. With 4 bases removed from V and 2 bases from J, the gap between germline ends came to 19 bases. CDR3 length: 16 residues. The CDR3 DNA reads TGCGCCAGCAGCGGGGGGTGGGACCTTCGGGCCTACGAGCAGTACTTC. Amino acids: CASSGGWDLRAYEQYF.

Notes on this clonotype: A much more abundant neighbour one base away suggests this may be a read error. The chain employs TRBV11-2 and TRBJ2-5; D not resolved. CDR1 is SGHAT and CDR2 is FQNNGV in the germline V gene. This CDR3 contains 10 residues. The CDR3 sequence is CVSSLETQYF. In nucleotides, the CDR3 is TGTGTCAGCAGCTTGGAGACCCAGTACTTC.

The chain couples TRBV5-5 to TRBJ1-5; tentatively, D is TRBD1 (6 bases). Between the trimmed V and J ends, which lost 1 base and 3 bases, there was a span of 11 bases. The germline V gene has CDR1 SGHKS and CDR2 YYEKEE (reference sequence). This CDR3 is built from 15 residues. The CDR3 nucleotides read TGTGCCAGCAGCTTGTTGACAGGAGACAATCAGCCCCAGCATTTT. Amino acid sequence: CASSLLTGDNQPQHF.

The chain recombines TRBV27 with TRBJ2-7; tentatively, D is TRBD1 or TRBD2 (5 bases each). Germline lookup yields CDR1 MNHEY and CDR2 SMNVEV (reference sequence). Deletions cut 6 bases from V and 5 bases from J, with 17 bases between. This CDR3 contains 14 residues. The CDR3 nucleotides are TGTGCCAGCAGACTGGGACGGCCCTCGGACGAGCAGTACTTC. This gives the protein CASRLGRPSDEQYF.

The chain combines TRBV2 with TRBJ2-1; no clear D gene. This CDR3 is built from 15 residues. Trimming pared 1 base from V and 6 bases from J, leaving 13 bases between. Germline CDR1 SNHLY, CDR2 FYNNEI. The CDR3 DNA reads as TGTGCCAGCAGTGAAGTCGGGCAGAGACTCAATGAGCAGTTCTTC. This translates into CASSEVGQRLNEQFF.

This clonotype occurred many times. The CDR3 spells CASSVDPNRAYEQYF. As DNA, the CDR3 is TGTGCCAGCAGCGTAGATCCTAACAGAGCCTACGAGCAGTACTTC. This rearrangement joins TRBV9 to TRBJ2-7, with D hard to call. Germline assignment: CDR1 SGDLS and CDR2 YYNGEE. The CDR3 extends over 15 amino acids. V lost 0 bases to trimming and J lost 2 bases, with 12 bases between them.

At least ten counts were recorded for this clonotype. The CDR3 spells CASSLSGYNEKLFF. CDR3 coding DNA: TGTGCCAGCAGCTTGTCCGGGTATAATGAAAAACTGTTTTTT. The genes are TRBV11-3 and TRBJ1-4; unclear D gene. CDR3 length equals 14 residues. Trimming stripped 3 bases from V and 4 bases from J, with 9 bases between. Germline CDR1 is SGHNT and CDR2 is YENEEA. Full variable domain (remainder filled in from reference TRBV11-3 and TRBJ1-4): EAGVVQSPRYKIIEKKQPVAFWCNPISGHNTLYWYLQNLGQGPELLIRYENEEAVDDSQLPKDRFSAERLKGVDSTLKIQPAELGDSAVYLCASSLSGYNEKLFFGSGTQLSVL.

The V and J genes are TRBV24-1 and TRBJ2-5; no clear D. The ends were cut back, 1 base at V and 3 bases at J, with 8 bases in the middle. The CDR3 totals 14 residues. Germline-derived CDR1 and CDR2 are KGHDR and SFDVKD. As DNA, the CDR3 is TGTGCCACCAGTGATTTAAACAGAGAAGAGACCCAGTACTTC. It codes for CATSDLNREETQYF.

In regard to this clonotype: At one end, the junction sequence differs from germline, possibly due to a read error. The chain combines TRBV11-2 with TRBJ1-6; 7 bases are a match to TRBD1. In germline, CDR1 is SGHAT, CDR2 FQNNGV. This CDR3 region has 19 residues. CDR3 protein: CASRLRDSDPQGYNLPLHF. The DNA for the CDR3 is TGTGCCAGCAGACTCCGGGACAGTGACCCCCAGGGGTATAATTTACCCCTCCACTTT.

This clonotype was seen a handful of times. V is TRBV6-1 and J is TRBJ2-2, with a weak D call TRBD2 (7 bases). The CDR3 has 18 residues. V lost 3 bases and J lost 0, with 17 bases in between. Germline-derived CDR1 and CDR2 are MNHNS and SASEGT. CDR3 sequence: CASSEVRGALSNTGELFF. CDR3 DNA sequence: TGTGCCAGCAGTGAGGTCCGGGGGGCCCTCTCGAACACCGGGGAGCTGTTTTTT.

V is TRBV18 and J is TRBJ2-2; TRBD1 or TRBD2 may be the D gene (5 bases each). The germline V and J ends were trimmed by 8 bases and 10 bases, with 14 bases remaining between them. The CDR3 loop spans 12 amino acids. Germline V gene sequence: CDR1 KGHSH, CDR2 LQKENI. The CDR3 DNA reads as TGTGCCAGCAAACCCGGGGCAGTGGAGCTGTTTTTT. Amino acid sequence: CASKPGAVELFF.

The V gene is TRBV15, the J gene TRBJ2-1; D may correspond to TRBD1 or TRBD2 (6 bases each). This CDR3 comprises 15 residues. CDR1 and CDR2 (germline): LNHNV, YYDKDF (reference sequence). V lost 7 bases to trimming and J lost 6 bases, with 19 bases between them. CDR3 nucleotide sequence: TGTGCCACCACCGAAAGGACCGGGGGCCCCAATGAGCAGTTCTTC. It is translated as CATTERTGGPNEQFF.

A few counts support this clonotype. V gene TRBV15 combines with J gene TRBJ1-1, with a tentative D call TRBD1 (5 bases). The CDR3 runs 14 residues. V lost 1 base, J lost 9 bases, and 15 bases lay in between. From germline, CDR1 is LNHNV and CDR2 YYDKDF (reference sequence). CDR3 loop: CATSRVGGGDKAFF. The CDR3 DNA is TGTGCCACCAGCAGAGTCGGGGGGGGTGATAAAGCTTTCTTT.

This clonotype was counted a single time. V usage is TRBV9 and J usage is TRBJ1-2; D possibly corresponds to TRBD1 (5 bases). Per germline, CDR1 SGDLS and CDR2 YYNGEE. V was shortened by 1 base and J by 4 bases, with 11 bases between the two germline ends. CDR3 length equals 14 residues. CDR3 DNA sequence: TGTGCCAGCAGCGTATCGACAGACAGCTATGGCTACACCTTC. Translating it yields CASSVSTDSYGYTF.

This chain uses TRBV6-6 with TRBJ1-5, with TRBD1 matching over 7 bases. The length of the CDR3 is 15 residues. CDR1 and CDR2 from the germline V gene are MNHNY and SVGAGI (reference sequence). With V trimmed by 4 bases and J by 4 bases, 7 bases remained unmatched. CDR3 sequence: CASSSRPGQNQPQHF. The CDR3 region has the DNA TGTGCCAGCAGTTCTCGACCGGGACAGAATCAGCCCCAGCATTTT.

This clonotype was seen at least ten times. This chain links TRBV4-2 with TRBJ2-1; 11 nucleotides agree with TRBD2. CDR1 is LGHNA and CDR2 is YNFKEQ in the germline V gene. The CDR3 is 15 residues long. Trimming at V came to 3 bases and at J to 10 bases, leaving 8 bases not matched to a gene. The CDR3 DNA reads TGTGCCAGCAGCCACGGACTAGCGGGCGGAGGGGAGCAGTTCTTC. Translating gives CASSHGLAGGGEQFF.

The chain combines TRBV19 with TRBJ2-7; 11 nucleotides line up with TRBD1. This CDR3 has 15 residues. Germline V gene data show CDR1 as LNHDA and CDR2 as SQIVND (reference sequence). The V segment lost 3 bases and the J segment 0 bases; nucleotides outside the gene matches: 1. The CDR3: CASSIGTGGSYEQYF. In DNA form, the CDR3 reads TGTGCCAGTAGTATTGGGACAGGGGGCTCCTACGAGCAGTACTTC.

The chain joins TRBV7-3 to TRBJ2-5, with D uncertain. The germline V gene encodes CDR1 SGHTA and CDR2 FQGTGA. Trimming removed 0 bases from V and 4 bases from J, with 12 bases in between. The CDR3 sequence is 15 residues long. As DNA, the CDR3 is TGTGCCAGCAGCTTAACTGTTTCGGGCCCAGAGACCCAGTACTTC. Protein sequence: CASSLTVSGPETQYF.

The J gene is TRBJ2-7, the V gene TRBV24-1; D unresolved. Germline V gives CDR1 KGHDR, CDR2 SFDVKD. The germline V and J ends were trimmed by 6 bases and 0 bases, with 5 bases remaining between them. This CDR3 region has 12 residues. The CDR3 bases are TGTGCCACCAGTCCAGACTCCTACGAGCAGTACTTC. This gives the protein CATSPDSYEQYF.

At least ten counts were recorded for this clonotype. This chain joins TRBV12-3 or TRBV12-4 and TRBJ2-7, with a tentative D call TRBD2 (6 bases). With 6 bases removed from V and 9 bases from J, the gap between germline ends came to 24 bases. The CDR3 consists of 15 residues. CDR3 bases: TGTGCCAGCAGAATCTCTAGCGCCAGCCTCTTGGTGCAGTACTTC. It encodes CASRISSASLLVQYF.